This T cell receptor (beta chain) was sequenced during a study of T cells in Graves' hyperthyroidism and ophthalmopathy. RNA transcripts served as the template for amplifying TCR beta CDR3 regions. First-round RT-PCR targeting the TCR CDR3 was performed with the HTBI primer set. TCRdb re-called the multiplex PCR reads through MiXCR, storing one row per CDR3 protein. The table has roughly 56,000 distinct CDR3 sequences, 49% seen once. To note about this clonotype: A clone one base away is much larger, so this may be a read error.

CDR1 is MDHEN and CDR2 is SYDVKM in the germline V gene. CDR3 size: 13 residues. V is TRBV28 and J is TRBJ1-2; D possibly corresponds to TRBD1 (6 bases). Material: blood. The sequence came from a woman aged 25 to 45 with Graves' ophthalmopathy. The CDR3 spells CVSSWRGGYGYTF. CDR3 coding DNA: TGTGTCAGCAGTTGGAGGGGGGGCTATGGCTACACCTTC.